Shown below are 25 T cell receptor beta chains from a single sample sequenced in a study of blood T cells in healthy people across ages. Primed by a sample-barcoded 5' primer and a J-beta primer mix, a second PCR proceeded for 7 to 11 cycles. TCRdb analysed the 5' RACE reads with MiXCR anew, one entry per CDR3 protein. The sample lists fewer than 1,000,000 distinct CDR3 sequences, around 50% occurring once. The sequenced sample consisted of blood. Receptor source: a man older than 75 in good health.

The sample holds a few counts of this clonotype. The V and J genes are TRBV6-6 and TRBJ2-1; D is ambiguous. V was trimmed by 6 bases and J by 2 bases, leaving 8 bases between them. CDR1 and CDR2 (germline): MNHNY, SVGAGI (reference sequence). This CDR3 has 13 residues. The CDR3 reads CASSPLAYNEQFF. The CDR3 DNA sequence: TGTGCCAGCAGCCCCCTGGCCTACAATGAGCAGTTCTTC.

The chain combines TRBV5-1 with TRBJ1-1; unclear D gene. Deletions cut 1 base from V and 2 bases from J, with 9 bases between. CDR3 length: 14 amino acids. CDR1 SGHRS and CDR2 YFSETQ come from the germline V gene. CDR3 residues: CASSLMNPNTEAFF. The CDR3 nucleotides read TGCGCCAGCAGCTTGATGAACCCAAACACTGAAGCTTTCTTT.

This clonotype has only a few counts. The genes are TRBV13 and TRBJ2-5; D possibly corresponds to TRBD2 (5 bases). Trimming removed 2 bases from V and 0 bases from J, with 16 bases in between. CDR3 length: 17 residues. Germline values: CDR1 PRHDT, CDR2 FYEKMQ (reference sequence). The CDR3 is CASSLRTLREYQETQYF. The CDR3 DNA sequence: TGTGCCAGCAGCTTACGTACGCTGAGGGAGTACCAAGAGACCCAGTACTTC.

This clonotype was counted a few times. This sequence joins TRBV7-6 and TRBJ2-1; D perhaps matches TRBD2 (6 bases). This CDR3 contains 21 residues. Germline V lookup: CDR1 SGHVS, CDR2 FNYEAQ. Trimming cost V 3 bases and J 3 bases, with 30 bases left between them. The CDR3 spells CASSFPPSGYLSPGDYNEQFF. For the CDR3, the DNA is TGTGCCAGCAGCTTCCCGCCTTCAGGGTATCTGTCTCCGGGGGACTACAATGAGCAGTTCTTC.

V and J are TRBV14 and TRBJ2-3; TRBD2 matches 7 bases. The CDR3 spans 15 residues. Germline V gene data show CDR1 as SGHDN and CDR2 as FVKESK. V gave up 7 bases and J gave up 0 bases; unmatched junction bases: 7. CDR3 residues: CASKETSRSTDTQYF. The CDR3 DNA is TGTGCCAGCAAAGAGACTAGCAGAAGCACAGATACGCAGTATTTT.

The chain links TRBV7-2 to TRBJ2-3; D unclear. CDR1 SGHTA and CDR2 FQGNSA come from the germline V gene. The CDR3 runs 15 residues. V shed 2 bases and J shed 1 base, with 10 bases lying between them. The DNA of the CDR3 is TGTGCCAGCAGCTTATCGTCCCTCCGCACAGATACGCAGTATTTT. Translated, it gives CASSLSSLRTDTQYF.

This clonotype was recorded a few times. The chain uses TRBV2 and TRBJ2-3, with TRBD2 matching over 12 bases. V trimming: 8 bases; J trimming: 5 bases; junction bases outside the gene matches: 20. This CDR3 spans 19 amino acids. In germline, CDR1 is SNHLY, CDR2 FYNNEI. CDR3 nucleotides: TGTGCCAGCCGAGTACCGGAGACTAGCGGGAGTGTTTTCGGAGATACGCAGTATTTT. It codes for CASRVPETSGSVFGDTQYF.

This clonotype was observed a handful of times. The J gene is TRBJ2-3, the V gene TRBV9; 9 nucleotides align to TRBD2. CDR3 length: 17 residues. CDR1 SGDLS and CDR2 YYNGEE come from the germline V gene. The J segment lost 4 bases and the V segment lost 0 bases, leaving 9 bases of the junction unmatched. This CDR3 reads CASSVGVGGRAPDTQYF. DNA of the CDR3: TGTGCCAGCAGCGTAGGGGTTGGCGGGAGGGCCCCAGATACGCAGTATTTT.

This clonotype has a handful of counts. This chain uses TRBV12-3 or TRBV12-4 with TRBJ2-2; no definite D call. The CDR3 extends over 11 amino acids. The ends were cut back, 3 bases at V and 7 bases at J, with 3 bases in the middle. The CDR3 region has the DNA TGTGCCAGCAGTTTCGTCGGGGAGCTGTTTTTT. Translation: CASSFVGELFF.

This clonotype appeared a few times. V usage is TRBV5-1 and J usage is TRBJ2-5; 12 bases fit TRBD2. The ends lost 4 bases at V and 0 bases at J; junction bases unmatched: 1. Germline values: CDR1 SGHRS, CDR2 YFSETQ. There are 15 residues in the CDR3. This CDR3 reads CASSRTSGNQETQYF. The CDR3 DNA reads as TGCGCCAGCAGCCGGACTAGCGGGAACCAAGAGACCCAGTACTTC.

The sample holds a few counts of this clonotype. This chain connects TRBV6-2 or TRBV6-3 to TRBJ2-1, with a tentative D call TRBD2 (5 bases). The CDR3 covers 14 residues. The germline CDR1 and CDR2 sequences are MNHEY and SVGEGT. Trimming stripped 5 bases from V and 4 bases from J, with 12 bases between. This chain's CDR3 is CASSTSAYYNEQFF. CDR3 DNA sequence: TGTGCCAGCAGTACTAGTGCCTATTACAATGAGCAGTTCTTC.

The chain uses TRBV10-2 and TRBJ1-1, with 11 nucleotides matching TRBD1. Germline assignment: CDR1 WSHSY and CDR2 SAAADI. The CDR3 spans 17 residues. Trimming removed 5 bases from V and 0 bases from J; junction bases left unmatched: 8. CDR3 sequence (DNA): TGCGCCAGCAGTCCGGGACAGGGGGTAATAATGAACACTGAAGCTTTCTTT. Protein product: CASSPGQGVIMNTEAFF.

This chain uses TRBV29-1 with TRBJ1-4, with D uncertain. This CDR3 is built from 12 residues. Trimming shortened V by 6 bases and J by 5 bases, and 10 bases separated the two germline ends. In germline, CDR1 is SQVTM, CDR2 ANQGSEA. The CDR3 DNA reads as TGCAGCGTCCGGGATCCAAATGAAAAACTGTTTTTT. It codes for CSVRDPNEKLFF.

This clonotype showed up just once. Just one base apart from a much larger clone, this may be a read error. The V and J genes are TRBV29-1 and TRBJ2-3; 11 bases fit TRBD2. Germline CDR1 SQVTM, CDR2 ANQGSEA. CDR3 size: 16 residues. The CDR3, as DNA: TGCAGCGTTAAAGAAAATAGCGGGAGGGTAGCAGATACGCAGTATTTT. It is translated as CSVKENSGRVADTQYF.

The chain couples TRBV24-1 to TRBJ2-2, with TRBD1 as a possible D gene (6 bases). CDR3 length: 16 residues. V was pared by 9 bases and J by 5 bases, with 21 bases between. Looked up from germline, CDR1 is KGHDR and CDR2 is SFDVKD. CDR3 coding DNA: TGTGCCACCTCCCAAGGCGACAGGAGTATAACCGGGGAGCTGTTTTTT. Translation: CATSQGDRSITGELFF.

The V call is TRBV18, the J call TRBJ2-3; TRBD1 is a possible D gene (5 bases). CDR1 and CDR2 from the germline V gene are KGHSH and LQKENI. This CDR3 is built from 15 residues. V gave up 1 base and J gave up 3 bases, with 11 bases separating them. As DNA, the CDR3 is TGTGCCAGCTCACCACTTGGCCAGGGTACAGATACGCAGTATTTT. Its translation is CASSPLGQGTDTQYF.

In this sample, this clonotype turned up many times. This chain links TRBV20-1 with TRBJ2-1; TRBD2 agrees at 8 bases. This CDR3 contains 19 residues. From germline, CDR1 is DFQATT and CDR2 SNEGSKA (reference sequence). The V gene end was trimmed by 3 bases and the J gene end by 0 bases; junction bases not matched to a gene: 16. CDR3 bases: TGCAGTGCTAGTCCCCCCGGGGCGGGAGGACTGAGCTCCTACAATGAGCAGTTCTTC. As protein: CSASPPGAGGLSSYNEQFF.

This rearrangement joins TRBV13 to TRBJ2-3; D is uncertain. The CDR3 sequence is 12 residues long. Looked up from germline, CDR1 is PRHDT and CDR2 is FYEKMQ (reference sequence). The V gene lost 5 bases and the J gene lost 9 bases, with 12 bases spanning the gap. CDR3 amino acids: CASSAPSRTQYF. CDR3 nucleotide sequence: TGTGCCAGCAGCGCACCTTCGAGAACGCAGTATTTT. Full variable domain (missing parts from reference TRBV13 and TRBJ2-3): AAGVIQSPRHLIKEKRETATLKCYPIPRHDTVYWYQQGPGQDPQFLISFYEKMQSDKGSIPDRFSAQQFSDYHSELNMSSLELGDSALYFCASSAPSRTQYFGPGTRLTVL.

Notes on this clonotype: A much bigger clone sits one base away, suggesting this may be a read error. V is TRBV10-3 and J is TRBJ2-3; perhaps TRBD1 as D (6 bases). Per the germline V gene, CDR1 is ENHRY and CDR2 is SYGVKD. The CDR3 length is 17 residues. In DNA, the CDR3 is TGTGCCACCAAGACCCATCCACAGGGTTTGGGCACAGATATGCAGTATTTT. Translated, it gives CATKTHPQGLGTDMQYF.

As for this clonotype: A junction end diverges from the germline sequence, so it may reflect a read error. The chain carries TRBV18 and TRBJ2-3; 8 bases agree with TRBD2. The CDR3 is 15 residues long. Germline assignment: CDR1 KGHSH and CDR2 LQKENI. Here the CDR3 DNA reads TGTGCCAGCTCCCGAGTAGCGGGAAACACAGATACACAGTATTTT. Protein: CASSRVAGNTDTQYF.

The chain couples TRBV20-1 to TRBJ2-5, with TRBD1 matching 7 bases. CDR3 length: 14 amino acids. Germline values: CDR1 DFQATT, CDR2 SNEGSKA (reference sequence). With V trimmed by 3 bases and J by 0 bases, 4 bases remained unmatched. For the CDR3, the DNA is TGCAGTGCTAGCTACAGGGGAAACCAAGAGACCCAGTACTTC. Protein product: CSASYRGNQETQYF.

The chain joins TRBV5-1 to TRBJ2-2; 10 bases fit TRBD1. There are 16 residues in the CDR3. Germline assignment: CDR1 SGHRS and CDR2 YFSETQ. V lost 7 bases, J lost 7 bases, and 13 bases stayed unmatched. The CDR3 nucleotides are TGCGCCAGCGGATATACGCCGGGACAGGGGATCGGGGAGCTGTTTTTT. It translates to CASGYTPGQGIGELFF.

The chain employs TRBV10-3 and TRBJ1-2; possible D gene TRBD1, 6 bases. The length of the CDR3 is 15 residues. Germline values: CDR1 ENHRY, CDR2 SYGVKD. The ends were cut back, 5 bases at V and 8 bases at J, with 21 bases in the middle. The CDR3 region is CAISPFSRQVGGYTF. CDR3 DNA: TGTGCCATCAGTCCATTCTCACGACAGGTTGGAGGCTACACCTTC.

Only a few counts were recorded for this clonotype. The rearrangement uses TRBV12-3 or TRBV12-4 and TRBJ1-2, with D perhaps matching TRBD1 (6 bases). The CDR3 is made up of 14 amino acids. Trimming stripped 4 bases from V and 4 bases from J, with 13 bases between. The CDR3 sequence: CASSSAGEVYGYTF. CDR3 coding DNA: TGTGCCAGCAGTTCCGCAGGGGAAGTCTATGGCTACACCTTC.

The chain carries TRBV11-2 and TRBJ2-1, with a weak D call TRBD1 (5 bases). Germline V CDR1 and CDR2: SGHAT, FQNNGV. Deletions cut 5 bases from V and 0 bases from J, with 17 bases between. The CDR3 consists of 17 residues. CDR3 amino acids: CASSPPSGHTSYNEQFF. As DNA, the CDR3 is TGTGCCAGCAGCCCTCCAAGTGGACACACCTCCTACAATGAGCAGTTCTTC.